This record looks at one T cell receptor beta chain sequence and its context. V lost 6 bases to trimming and J lost 0 bases, with 15 bases between them. In germline, CDR1 is LGHDT, CDR2 YNNKEL (reference sequence). The CDR3 runs 15 residues. Authors' processing steps: Amplification from reference gene primers served as the basis for estimated nucleated cell counts. Measured with immunoSEQ multiplex PCR; TCRdb has only the in-frame clones, and not every one. The D gene and trimming were derived from the DNA, and the V and J assignments and clone size from that table. The sample lists roughly 140,000 clones, 70% to 90% seen once, with roughly 8% in the top ten. The sample originates from a study of blood T cell repertoires in COVID-19.

The clonotype was recovered from a woman aged 55-70 years with COVID-19, enrolled during active disease. J is TRBJ2-7 and V is TRBV3-1 (or the pseudogene TRBV3-2); TRBD2 might be the D (6 bases). The sample was peripheral blood. The CDR3 DNA is TGTGCCAGCAGTCTATCCCCGGGGGTCTCCTACGAGCAGTACTTC. The encoded protein is CASSLSPGVSYEQYF.